This T cell receptor (beta chain) was observed in a study of T cell repertoires in cytomegalovirus infection (dated 2019 in TCRdb). Regarding the research as a whole: The peptide stimulations were aimed at well-studied HLA-B-restricted epitopes as well as recently identified HLA-C-restricted CMV epitopes, whose presentation resists viral immunomodulation. Donor HLA type was relevant to the analysis, as public TCR beta signatures indicated carriage of CMV infection together with the matching HLA type.

The paper's findings and limits, for the study overall: In both this cohort and an independent cohort of 352 donors, the cumulative frequency of public TCR beta family members distinguished carriers of CMV infection plus the relevant HLA type. The ex vivo response was dominated by HLA-C-restricted CMV-specific TCR beta clonotypes, which also provided the single most frequent clonotype in two of eight donors.

These reads were obtained on an Illumina HiSeq 1500. The public sequencing data were trimmed at Q25 with fastp and processed into clonotypes with MiXCR by TCRdb, which kept only in-frame beta chains. Rows matching on CDR3 protein sequence are summarized as one entry with the most common DNA and genes. Present in this sample are roughly 920,000 distinct CDR3 sequences, around 32% of which were seen just once. The ten largest account for about an eighth of the sample. Spanning cysteine to phenylalanine, the CDR3 consists of 15 amino acids. Of all the DNA, just the CDR3 is kept, 45 bases in frame from base 1. The V end loses 4 bases and the J end loses 7 bases, and a stretch of 14 bases separates them. The germline V gene supplies CDR1 SGHVS and CDR2 FQNEAQ. This clonotype appeared many times. This clone's antigen is unknown. No base qualities exist here, and no much larger clone lies one base off it. In light of the paper, this sample's treatment or condition label describes: in vitro stimulation with specific CMV peptide epitopes to enrich CMV-specific T cells.

The source is a human donor in good health (CMV status not recorded). Some clones in this sample may be carry-over from other donors' samples. The chain joins TRBV7-8 to TRBJ1-6; perhaps TRBD1 is the D gene, with 6 bases matching. The sample was cultured CD8+ T cells from PBMCs, taken from culture after CMV antigen stimulation. The nucleotide sequence reads TGTGCCAGCAGCTGGGGGCCAGAGGGGAATTCACCCCTCCACTTT. Its coded protein is CASSWGPEGNSPLHF.